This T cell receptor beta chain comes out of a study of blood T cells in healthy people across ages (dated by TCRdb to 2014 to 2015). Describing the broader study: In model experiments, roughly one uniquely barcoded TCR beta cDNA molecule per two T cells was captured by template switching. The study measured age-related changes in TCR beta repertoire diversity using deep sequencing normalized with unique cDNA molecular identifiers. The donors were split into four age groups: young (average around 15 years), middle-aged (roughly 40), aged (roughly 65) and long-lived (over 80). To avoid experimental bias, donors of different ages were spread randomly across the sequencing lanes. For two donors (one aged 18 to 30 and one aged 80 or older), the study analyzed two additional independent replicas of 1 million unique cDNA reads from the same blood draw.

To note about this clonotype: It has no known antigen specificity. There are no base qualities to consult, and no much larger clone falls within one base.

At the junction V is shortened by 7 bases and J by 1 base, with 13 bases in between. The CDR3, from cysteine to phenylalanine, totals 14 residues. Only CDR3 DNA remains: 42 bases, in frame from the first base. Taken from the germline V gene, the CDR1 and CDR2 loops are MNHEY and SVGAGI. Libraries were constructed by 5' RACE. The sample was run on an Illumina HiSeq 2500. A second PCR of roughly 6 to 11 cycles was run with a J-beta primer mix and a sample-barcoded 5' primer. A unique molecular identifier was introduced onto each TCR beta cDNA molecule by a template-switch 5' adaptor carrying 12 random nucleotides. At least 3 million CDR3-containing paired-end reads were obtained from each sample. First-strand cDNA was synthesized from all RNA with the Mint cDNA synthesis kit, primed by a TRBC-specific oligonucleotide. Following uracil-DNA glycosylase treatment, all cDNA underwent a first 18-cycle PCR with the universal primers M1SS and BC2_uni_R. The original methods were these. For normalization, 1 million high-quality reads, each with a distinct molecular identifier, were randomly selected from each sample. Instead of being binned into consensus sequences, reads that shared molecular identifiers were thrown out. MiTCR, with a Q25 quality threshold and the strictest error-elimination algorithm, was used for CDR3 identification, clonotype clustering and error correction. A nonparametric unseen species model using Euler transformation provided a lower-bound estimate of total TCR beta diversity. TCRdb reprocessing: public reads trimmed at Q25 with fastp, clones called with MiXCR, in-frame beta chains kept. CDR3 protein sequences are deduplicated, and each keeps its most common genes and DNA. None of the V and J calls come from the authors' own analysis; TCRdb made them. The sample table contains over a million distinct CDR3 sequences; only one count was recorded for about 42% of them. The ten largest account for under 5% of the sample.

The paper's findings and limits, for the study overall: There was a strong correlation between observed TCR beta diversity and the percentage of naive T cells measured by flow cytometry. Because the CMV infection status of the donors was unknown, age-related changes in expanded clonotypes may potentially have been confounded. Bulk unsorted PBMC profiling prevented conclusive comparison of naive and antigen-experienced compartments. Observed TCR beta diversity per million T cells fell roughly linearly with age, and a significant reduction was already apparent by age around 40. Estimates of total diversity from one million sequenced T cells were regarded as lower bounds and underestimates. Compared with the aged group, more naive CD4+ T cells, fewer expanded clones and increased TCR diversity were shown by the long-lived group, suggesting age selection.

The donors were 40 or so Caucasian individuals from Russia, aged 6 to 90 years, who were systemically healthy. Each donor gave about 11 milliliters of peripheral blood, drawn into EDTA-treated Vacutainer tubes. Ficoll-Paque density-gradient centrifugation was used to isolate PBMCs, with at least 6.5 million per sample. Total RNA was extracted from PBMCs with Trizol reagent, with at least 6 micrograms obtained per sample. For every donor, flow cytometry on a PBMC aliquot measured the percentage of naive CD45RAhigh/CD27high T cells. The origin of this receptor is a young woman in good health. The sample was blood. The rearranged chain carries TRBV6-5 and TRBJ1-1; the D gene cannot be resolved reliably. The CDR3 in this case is CASIAERGNTEAFF. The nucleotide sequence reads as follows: TGTGCCAGCATCGCGGAACGTGGGAACACTGAAGCTTTCTTT.